This T cell receptor beta chain derives from a study of shared clonotypes between healthy human individuals (dated by TCRdb to 2018 to 2020). With regard to the full study: The cohort included three men and two women between 18 and 49 years of age. To estimate repertoire size and how much clonotypes are shared between individuals, the study performed deep sequencing of blood TCR repertoires from five healthy adults. For each donor, CD4 naive and CD4 memory were each given three plates, CD8 naive was given two plates, and CD8 memory was given one plate. To increase sequencing depth and limit assay-specific biases, TCR repertoire library preparation and sequencing were carried out by different laboratories using diverse techniques. Per donor, leukapheresis produced somewhere between about 0.94 and 9.5 billion PBMCs. The research as a whole found: Pairwise subsampling led to the expectation that sequencing depth would affect the degree of clonotype sharing among donors. Approximately 5% of naive CD4, 3.5% of naive CD8, roughly 2.5% of memory CD4, and around 0.4% of memory CD8 clonotypes were shared across several donors. Because the study included a small number of donors, the genetic and exposure-history diversity represented was limited. Naive subsets generally had larger estimated clonotype richness than memory subsets did. Higher generation probabilities were observed for clonotypes shared by all four sorted-subset donors than for non-shared clonotypes. Rarefaction of sorted-subset datasets indicated incomplete sequencing despite the large sequencing depth. Sampling was restricted to blood, and TCR repertoires in tissues likely differ from the TCR repertoires found in blood.

TCR CDR3 regions were amplified from genomic DNA by multiplex PCR using the deep immunoSEQ assay. Genomic DNA extracted from each cell subset was distributed evenly over all wells of several immunoSEQ 96-well plates, and each plate served as one replicate. For sorted subsets, around 200 ng genomic DNA, equal to 30,000 to 35,000 T cell genomes, was loaded into each replicate PCR. Purified libraries were measured with a Qubit 3.0 fluorometer, size-checked on a Bioanalyzer 2100, and measured again with the KAPA Library Quantification kit. Each immunoSEQ 96-well plate was sequenced on its own single-read 150-cycle Illumina NextSeq 550 flow cell. The paper's data handling went like this. Because only junctional sequences without quality scores were contained in the immunoSEQ output, filtering matching that applied to full-length reads could not be performed. Sequences were annotated with PyIR, a Python wrapper for IgBLAST v1.9, using IMGT germline references to assign V/J genes and CDR3. Reads were filtered out if the reads had weak V/J assignments (E-value above 1e-6), no CDR3, stop codons, out-of-frame junctions, or ambiguous translated residues. V3J clonotypes were defined by identical inferred V gene, J gene, and CDR3 amino acid sequence. Percentage overlap between repertoires was computed as shared unique clonotypes divided by the size of the smaller repertoire. Three approaches were used to assess repertoire richness: RTK rarefaction, the Chao1 estimator, and Recon v2.1 estimates of unobserved clonotypes. Generation probabilities were computed with OLGA for all TCRbeta clonotypes obtained by the gDNA method from several donors. TCRdb carries this immuneACCESS record with in-frame sequences only. Its versions omit some clonotypes, under half of them owing to an unresolved V gene in the studies checked, with the rest unexplained. The DNA gave D and trimming, while V, J and clone size come from that table. Present in this sample are some 2,500,000 clones, under 95% of which were seen just once. About 0.36% of the sample belongs to the ten largest clones.

Healthy HIV-negative adults with no recently reported acute infections or vaccinations were included as donors. Only Caucasian adults living in Nashville, Tennessee, USA were represented among the donors. CD4+ T cells were enriched by magnetic negative selection, after which naive cells were positively selected on CD45RA and the negative fraction was taken as the memory subset. After blood collection by leukapheresis, PBMCs were isolated using Ficoll-Histopaque density gradient centrifugation and then cryopreserved in the vapor phase of liquid nitrogen. Purity and quantity of every magnetically sorted T cell population were checked by analytical flow cytometry. Genomic DNA was isolated from each sorted fraction and quantified by UV absorbance on a Nanodrop 2000c. As encoded in the germline V gene, CDR1 is SGHDT while CDR2 is YYEEEE. Trimming accounts for 4 bases at V and 4 bases at J, while the number of junction bases matched to no gene is 11. The CDR3 goes from the cysteine to the phenylalanine over 17 residues. Only the CDR3 DNA is retained, 51 bases long and in frame from the first base.

On this clone: Its antigen is not yet known. Within one base of it there is no much larger clone, and no base qualities were kept.

The sequencing sample was made of naive CD4+ T cells from PBMCs. The sample's cell subset or site label, in plain terms: CD45RA+ positively selected. The chain is made from TRBV5-6 and TRBJ1-1, with TRBD1 identical over 12 junction bases. This receptor was taken from a man between 18 and 29 years old in good health. Some clones in this sample may be carry-over from other donors' samples. The CDR3 reads as follows: CASSVLGTGGAGTEAFF. The nucleotides are TGTGCCAGCAGCGTCCTCGGGACAGGGGGCGCAGGCACTGAAGCTTTCTTT.